The entry below describes one TCR beta chain. This sample stems from a study of blood T cell repertoires in COVID-19. Study-wide background: Samples taken during acute and convalescent COVID-19 were collected in the United States, Italy and Spain.

Looked up from germline, CDR1 is SGHNT and CDR2 is YYREEE (reference sequence). V lost 4 bases to trimming and J lost 2 bases, with 10 bases between them. This CDR3 spans 14 amino acids. Here immunoSEQ multiplex PCR was the method, and the copy in TCRdb shows in-frame clones only, minus some. The profile shows 250,000 to 350,000 clones, roughly 90% of them singletons. The rearrangement joins TRBV5-4 to TRBJ1-5; D possibly corresponds to TRBD1 (6 bases). The TCR sequence derives from a young woman with COVID-19, enrolled during active disease. Sequencing was done on a sample of peripheral blood. The CDR3 nucleotides are TGTGCCAGCAGCCTAGGGGGGGGCAATCAGCCCCAGCATTTT. Its protein is CASSLGGGNQPQHF. Combining the CDR3 with reference TRBV5-4 and TRBJ1-5 gives the whole variable domain ETGVTQSPTHLIKTRGQQVTLRCSSQSGHNTVSWYQQALGQGPQFIFQYYREEENGRGNFPPRFSGLQFPNYSSELNVNALELDDSALYLCASSLGGGNQPQHFGDGTRLSIL.